The subject of this entry is one TCR beta chain. MiXCR, run by TCRdb on the RT-PCR reads, gives a single entry per CDR3 protein. The sample consists of approximately 720,000 distinct CDR3 sequences, over 12% of them appearing once. The CDR3 covers 13 residues. Trimming removed 2 bases from V and 7 bases from J, with 11 bases in between. Germline V gives CDR1 SGHTA, CDR2 FQGTGA. The source is a female donor in good health, serving as a healthy control. Sequencing was done on a sample of memory CD4+ T cells from blood. The V call is TRBV7-3, the J call TRBJ1-1, with D possibly TRBD1 on 5 matching bases. The CDR3, as DNA: TGTGCCAGCAGCTTAGGGGGGGAGGTTGAAGCTTTCTTT. Translated, it gives CASSLGGEVEAFF.